The 20 T cell receptor beta chains given below trace back to one sample, sequenced in a study of cytomegalovirus exposure and HLA in healthy donors. The PCR had 60 Vbeta and 13 Jbeta primers. Sequencing used immunoSEQ multiplex PCR; TCRdb keeps in-frame clones, though not all of them. Among approximately 180,000 clones listed, about 85% were seen once. The sequencing sample was made of PBMCs. The source is a woman aged 50 to 65 in good health and CMV-seronegative.

This clone appeared a single time. The chain recombines TRBV7-3 with TRBJ2-2; 7 bases fit TRBD1. V lost 4 bases and J lost 3; bases outside the gene matches: 5. This CDR3 spans 15 amino acids. The germline V gene encodes CDR1 SGHTA and CDR2 FQGTGA. CDR3 in amino acids: CASSSRTGDTGELFF. The CDR3, as DNA: TGTGCCAGCAGCTCTCGGACAGGAGACACCGGGGAGCTGTTTTTT.

This clone turned up a few times. This chain joins TRBV29-1 and TRBJ1-1; 7 bases map to TRBD1. This CDR3 is built from 11 residues. V trimming: 7 bases; J trimming: 11 bases; junction bases outside the gene matches: 10. Germline values: CDR1 SQVTM, CDR2 ANQGSEA. CDR3: CSGHRGLMAFF. CDR3 nucleotide sequence: TGCAGCGGCCACAGGGGTCTCATGGCTTTCTTT.

This chain connects TRBV28 to TRBJ2-7; TRBD2 matches at 7 bases. This CDR3 region has 15 residues. The V and J ends lost 3 bases and 2 bases, in that order; junction bases with no gene match: 7. The germline V gene encodes CDR1 MDHEN and CDR2 SYDVKM. The CDR3 nucleotides read TGTGCCAGCAGTTTGGCGGGAGAAGTGACCTACGAGCAGTACTTC. Translation: CASSLAGEVTYEQYF.

This clone has a single count. The genes are TRBV7-6 and TRBJ2-1, with D possibly matching TRBD2 (6 bases). This CDR3 is 15 amino acids long. The ends were cut back, 6 bases at V and 0 bases at J, with 12 bases in the middle. Germline CDR1 and CDR2: SGHVS and FNYEAQ. The DNA for the CDR3 is TGTGCCAGCAGTCCGGACTACAGCTCCTACAATGAGCAGTTCTTC. This translates into CASSPDYSSYNEQFF.

This clone was counted between two and nine times. The J gene is TRBJ2-7, the V gene TRBV4-3; 7 nucleotides match TRBD1. This CDR3 is 15 amino acids long. Per the germline V gene, CDR1 is LGHNA and CDR2 is YSLEER. V gave up 0 bases and J gave up 4 bases; unmatched junction bases: 6. CDR3 sequence reads: CASSQEGTAFYEQYF. In nucleotides, the CDR3 is TGCGCCAGCAGCCAAGAAGGGACAGCTTTTTACGAGCAGTACTTC.

The chain couples TRBV7-3 to TRBJ2-3; a possible D gene is TRBD2 (6 bases). Trimming left V 4 bases short and J 3 bases short, with 20 bases between. The CDR3 runs to 17 residues. Germline CDR1 and CDR2: SGHTA and FQGTGA. CDR3 protein: CASSSPQGLEGTDTQYF. As DNA, the CDR3 is TGTGCCAGCAGCTCCCCCCAGGGCTTGGAGGGAACAGATACGCAGTATTTT.

J is TRBJ2-3 and V is TRBV7-3; TRBD2 aligns across 7 bases. V dropped 1 base and J dropped 6; count of bases not matched to a gene: 10. The germline V gene encodes CDR1 SGHTA and CDR2 FQGTGA. The CDR3 has 16 amino acids. The CDR3 loop reads CASSLRPGLDADTQYF. The CDR3 nucleotides read TGTGCCAGCAGCTTAAGGCCCGGACTAGACGCCGATACGCAGTATTTT.

Here the CDR3 reads CASSYAVRDTSYEQYF. CDR3 sequence (DNA): TGTGCCAGTAGTTATGCGGTGAGGGACACTTCCTACGAGCAGTACTTC. The chain couples TRBV19 to TRBJ2-7, with TRBD1 as a possible D gene (6 bases). The CDR3 length is 16 residues. V was shortened by 5 bases and J by 1 base, with 18 bases between the two germline ends. Germline V gene data show CDR1 as LNHDA and CDR2 as SQIVND (reference sequence).

The chain links TRBV11-1 to TRBJ2-5; D is perhaps TRBD2 (6 bases). This CDR3 comprises 15 residues. The V end lost 5 bases, the J end lost 7 bases, and 20 bases lay between the germline ends. Looked up from germline, CDR1 is SGHAT and CDR2 is FQDESV (reference sequence). The CDR3 loop is CASSPREQGWGTQYF. CDR3 nucleotides: TGTGCCAGCAGCCCTCGGGAGCAAGGCTGGGGGACCCAGTACTTC.

CDR3 DNA: TGTGCCACCAGCAGAGACCTCTTAGGGGGCCCGGTCGAGCAGTACTTC. The encoded protein is CATSRDLLGGPVEQYF. The V call is TRBV15, the J call TRBJ2-7; 7 bases line up with TRBD1. The CDR3 sequence is 16 residues long. The V gene end was trimmed by 0 bases and the J gene end by 6 bases; junction bases not matched to a gene: 11. Germline CDR1 and CDR2: LNHNV and YYDKDF (reference sequence).

This chain links TRBV5-1 with TRBJ2-1; D call uncertain. Trimming pared 4 bases from V and 1 base from J, leaving 9 bases between. This CDR3 region has 14 residues. Per the germline V gene, CDR1 is SGHRS and CDR2 is YFSETQ. The CDR3 protein is CASSPKRSYNEQFF. DNA of the CDR3: TGCGCCAGCAGCCCAAAACGGTCCTACAATGAGCAGTTCTTC.

V is TRBV4-1 and J is TRBJ1-3; TRBD1 aligns across 7 bases. CDR3 size: 16 residues. The germline V gene encodes CDR1 MGHRA and CDR2 YSYEKL. V shed 1 base and J 2 bases; nucleotides not matched to a gene: 5. As DNA, the CDR3 is TGCGCCAGCAGCCAAGTAGACAGGGTGACTGGAAACACCATATATTTT. The encoded protein is CASSQVDRVTGNTIYF.

This sequence joins TRBV11-2 and TRBJ1-1; D gene unclear. Deletions cut 6 bases from V and 1 base from J, with 12 bases between. The CDR3 is made up of 14 amino acids. The germline gives CDR1 SGHAT, CDR2 FQNNGV. The CDR3 nucleotides are TGTGCCAGCAGACTACCGGGGTCGAACACTGAAGCTTTCTTT. Protein sequence: CASRLPGSNTEAFF.

This chain joins TRBV29-1 and TRBJ2-7; D is perhaps TRBD2 (5 bases). Germline CDR1 is SQVTM and CDR2 is ANQGSEA. CDR3 length equals 12 residues. V lost 3 bases and J 4 bases, leaving 10 bases between the germline ends. In DNA form, the CDR3 reads TGCAGCGTTGATGCCGGGAAGTACGAGCAGTACTTC. It is translated as CSVDAGKYEQYF.

The genes are TRBV27 and TRBJ1-2, with 7 bases aligning to TRBD1. The CDR3 covers 13 residues. With V trimmed by 6 bases and J by 7 bases, 8 bases remained unmatched. Germline CDR1 reads MNHEY; CDR2 reads SMNVEV (reference sequence). The CDR3 DNA reads as TGTGCCAGCAGAGATACAGGGGATGCTGGCTACACCTTC. Encoded protein: CASRDTGDAGYTF.

V and J are TRBV29-1 and TRBJ1-1; TRBD1 aligns across 7 bases. CDR1 is SQVTM, CDR2 ANQGSEA, per germline. CDR3 length equals 16 residues. Trimming took 6 bases from V and 0 from J; bases not matched to a gene: 13. The DNA for the CDR3 is TGCAGCGTGACGACAGGGAAGGGGGATATGAACACTGAAGCTTTCTTT. Encoded protein: CSVTTGKGDMNTEAFF.

The chain links TRBV5-1 to TRBJ1-4, with TRBD1 as a possible D gene (6 bases). V gave up 5 bases and J gave up 5 bases, with 16 bases separating them. CDR1 SGHRS and CDR2 YFSETQ come from the germline V gene. CDR3 length: 15 residues. This chain's CDR3 is CASRLPGHGNEKLFF. In DNA, the CDR3 is TGCGCCAGCAGACTCCCGGGACATGGGAATGAAAAACTGTTTTTT.

The rearrangement joins TRBV7-9 to TRBJ1-1; 9 bases map to TRBD1. CDR1 is SEHNR, CDR2 FQNEAQ, per germline (reference sequence). This CDR3 has 16 residues. J gave up 4 bases and V 4 bases, and 10 bases lay outside the gene matches. The CDR3 DNA reads TGTGCCAGCAGCTCCGTGGACAGGGGCCGACGCACTGAAGCTTTCTTT. This translates into CASSSVDRGRRTEAFF.

The chain has TRBV5-1 and TRBJ2-7; 9 positions match TRBD1. Germline-derived CDR1 and CDR2 are SGHRS and YFSETQ. This CDR3 contains 16 residues. Trimming took 4 bases from V and 4 from J; bases not matched to a gene: 12. This CDR3 is CASSLKGQGIAYEQYF. The CDR3 DNA reads TGCGCCAGCAGCCTAAAAGGACAGGGGATTGCGTACGAGCAGTACTTC.

This chain connects TRBV11-1 to TRBJ2-3; D is possibly TRBD1 (6 bases). V was clipped by 1 base and J by 3 bases, with 11 bases between them. CDR3 length: 15 amino acids. The V gene's germline CDR1 is SGHAT and CDR2 FQDESV (reference sequence). The CDR3 coding sequence is TGTGCCAGCAGCTTAGGGGGACATCGAACAGATACGCAGTATTTT. It translates to CASSLGGHRTDTQYF.